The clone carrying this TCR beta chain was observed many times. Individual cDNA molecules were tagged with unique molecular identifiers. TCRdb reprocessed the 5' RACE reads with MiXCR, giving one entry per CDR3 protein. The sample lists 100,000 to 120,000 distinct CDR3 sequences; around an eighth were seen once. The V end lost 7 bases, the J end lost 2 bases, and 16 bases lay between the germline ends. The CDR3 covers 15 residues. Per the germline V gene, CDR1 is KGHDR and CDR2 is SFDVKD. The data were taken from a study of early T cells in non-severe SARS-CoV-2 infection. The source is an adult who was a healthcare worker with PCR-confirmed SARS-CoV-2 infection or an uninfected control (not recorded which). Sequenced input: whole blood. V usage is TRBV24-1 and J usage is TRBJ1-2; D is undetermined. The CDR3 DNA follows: TGTGCCACCAGCCGTGGGGATCTCACCAACTATGGCTACACCTTC. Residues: CATSRGDLTNYGYTF.